Given below is one T cell receptor beta chain in context. Its antigen is unknown. Base qualities are missing; no much larger clone stands one base away. The source of the sample is a study of blood T cell repertoires in COVID-19 (TCRdb year 2020). Some background on the complete study: Collaborator samples came from the United States, Italy and Spain and covered acute and convalescent phases of COVID-19. Samples were obtained from the ongoing ImmuneRACE study (first 160 participants) and from roughly 1,300 subjects provided by 6 global collaborators. Where available, HLA class I and class II types were obtained from metadata supplied by the sample provider rather than from assay-based typing. The material from the prospective study consisted of cDNA or gDNA derived from T cells, B-cell-depleted T cells, or PBMCs. Deeply sampled blood TCRbeta repertoires from subjects exposed to, actively infected with, or recovered from COVID-19 were included in the dataset. A freely available public database, intended as a resource for researchers studying the immune response to SARS-CoV-2, is where the repertoires were released. Nearly every sample came with metadata listing a de-identified subject ID, COVID-19 status, age in years and sex. The full study reports these points: The quantity of clinical and demographic metadata differed by source and by participant and was supplied without curation.

As encoded in the germline V gene (reference sequence), CDR1 is LNHNV while CDR2 is YYDKDF. The CDR3 starts with the cysteine, ends with the phenylalanine, and has 13 residues. Only the CDR3 region is kept as DNA, spanning 39 bases read in frame from base 1. Germline trimming amounts to 4 bases on V and 4 bases on J, with 4 as the count of junction bases outside the gene matches. The collaborating institutions used their own protocols to collect whole blood in K2EDTA tubes. For TCRbeta analysis, collaborators shipped samples in one of three forms: frozen whole blood, isolated PBMCs, or DNA extracted from either of those sample types. TCRbeta CDR3 regions were amplified from genomic DNA by means of the immunoSEQ Assay, a bias-controlled multiplex PCR. The original pipeline was this. Within the assay, amplification of reference gene primers was used to estimate how many nucleated cells each sample contained. To quantify the absolute abundance of each unique TCRbeta CDR3 rearrangement, sequence reads were collapsed and filtered. Productive Simpson clonality was computed per sample as the square root of Simpson's diversity index over productive rearrangements. TCRdb took over this immuneACCESS table, retaining in-frame rearrangements with V and J assigned. Such tables are incomplete; in checked studies, under half of the missing clones stem from an unresolved V gene, and the remainder is unexplained. V and J calls and clone size are copied from that table; D and trimming were computed from the DNA. Present in this sample are around 50,000 clones, roughly 90% of which were seen just once. The ten largest clones take up 2.2% of the sample.

The sequenced sample was peripheral blood. The chain is encoded by TRBV15 joined to TRBJ2-7, and TRBD1 aligns with 7 junction nucleotides. This receptor was identified in a human donor in a cohort sampled during active COVID-19. The DNA sequence is TGTGCCACCAGCAAAGGGACAGAATACGAGCAGTACTTC. Its translation is CATSKGTEYEQYF. With all but the CDR3 taken from the reference TRBV15 and TRBJ2-7 genes, the full variable domain is: DAMVIQNPRYQVTQFGKPVTLSCSQTLNHNVMYWYQQKSSQAPKLLFHYYDKDFNNEADTPDNFQSRRPNTSFCFLDIRSPGLGDTAMYLCATSKGTEYEQYFGPGTRLTVT.